The 25 T cell receptor beta chains reported below all come from one sample, sequenced in a study of Tregs in tolerant kidney transplant recipients. The nonmyeloablative bone marrow transplants came from related graft donors, with transient mixed chimerism. Measured with immunoSEQ multiplex PCR; TCRdb has only the in-frame clones, and not every one. This sample has tens of thousands of clones; approximately 93% occur once, and the top ten carry roughly 1.7%. The sequenced sample was CD4+ T cells from blood (PBMCs), obtained 12 months after the transplant. These receptors came from a human patient who received a combined kidney and bone marrow transplant. These T cells may partly come from the graft donor.

The chain joins TRBV12-5 to TRBJ2-5; TRBD1 agrees at 8 bases. Per germline, CDR1 LGHNT and CDR2 FRNRAP. The CDR3 extends over 15 amino acids. Trimming took 4 bases from V and 1 from J; bases not matched to a gene: 5. CDR3 region: CASGSPGQAQETQYF. CDR3 bases: TGTGCTAGTGGTTCACCGGGACAGGCCCAAGAGACCCAGTACTTC. Looking up the rest from reference TRBV12-5 and TRBJ2-5 gives the full variable domain: DARVTQTPRHKVTEMGQEVTMRCQPILGHNTVFWYRQTMMQGLELLAYFRNRAPLDDSGMPKDRFSAEMPDATLATLKIQPSEPRDSAVYFCASGSPGQAQETQYFGPGTRLLVL.

This chain links TRBV15 with TRBJ2-5; 10 bases match TRBD2. Germline V CDR1 and CDR2: LNHNV, YYDKDF (reference sequence). V was pared by 0 bases and J by 5 bases, with 3 bases of the junction left unmatched. The length of the CDR3 is 15 residues. The CDR3 spells CATSRDLAGGETQYF. The CDR3 region has the DNA TGTGCCACCAGCAGAGATTTAGCGGGAGGTGAGACCCAGTACTTC.

The chain is built from TRBV27 and TRBJ2-7; perhaps TRBD2 as D (7 bases). The germline CDR1 and CDR2 sequences are MNHEY and SMNVEV (reference sequence). The CDR3 totals 14 residues. V was cut by 8 bases and J by 4 bases, with 18 bases left in between. The CDR3 coding sequence is TGTGCCAGCGCCGCGGGGGCGAATAAGTACGAGCAGTACTTC. As protein: CASAAGANKYEQYF.

The chain carries TRBV19 and TRBJ1-2; weak D call: TRBD1 (5 bases). The CDR3 runs 12 residues. Deletions cut 4 bases from V and 5 bases from J, with 8 bases between. Germline values: CDR1 LNHDA, CDR2 SQIVND (reference sequence). The CDR3 nucleotides read TGTGCCAGTAGTAGGGACTTTTATGGCTACACCTTC. Its protein is CASSRDFYGYTF. Complete variable domain (other parts from reference TRBV19 and TRBJ1-2): DGGITQSPKYLFRKEGQNVTLSCEQNLNHDAMYWYRQDPGQGLRLIYYSQIVNDFQKGDIAEGYSVSREKKESFPLTVTSAQKNPTAFYLCASSRDFYGYTFGSGTRLTVV.

As for this clone: At one boundary the junction diverges from the germline segment, which might be a read error. The same CDR3 also results from other DNA sequences found in this sample. The chain employs TRBV4-3 and TRBJ1-6, with a possible D match to TRBD1 (6 bases). Germline CDR1 LGHNA, CDR2 YSLEER. The CDR3 spans 17 residues. CDR3 in amino acids: CASSQDLPGQYNSPLHF. The CDR3 bases are TGCGCCAGCAGCCAAGATCTTCCCGGACAGTATAATTCCCCCCTCCACTTT.

A note on this clone: Compared with germline, one end of the junction differs, possibly owing to a read error. Other nucleotide sequences in the sample specify the same CDR3. The chain joins TRBV7-3 to TRBJ1-6; TRBD1 aligns across 8 bases. This CDR3 region has 16 residues. Per the germline V gene, CDR1 is SGHTA and CDR2 is FQGTGA. Written as DNA, the CDR3 is TGTGCCAGCAGCTTTACCGGGACAGGTCCAAATTCCCCCCTCCACTTT. Translating it yields CASSFTGTGPNSPLHF.

The chain carries TRBV28 and TRBJ1-2; the D gene is possibly TRBD1 (6 bases). Trimming removed 2 bases at V and 8 bases at J, with 21 bases between. Germline values: CDR1 MDHEN, CDR2 SYDVKM. The CDR3 loop spans 16 amino acids. In DNA, the CDR3 is TGTGCCAGCAGTTTAATGCCAGGGGACCTCCTAGGAGGCTACACCTTC. This sequence encodes CASSLMPGDLLGGYTF.

For this clone: The sample carries other DNA sequences with the same CDR3. This chain links TRBV28 with TRBJ1-6; weak D call: TRBD1 (6 bases). The CDR3 is made up of 18 amino acids. Germline CDR1 reads MDHEN; CDR2 reads SYDVKM. V dropped 3 bases and J dropped 0 bases, with 15 bases sitting between them. CDR3 sequence (DNA): TGTGCCAGCAGTTTTGTAGCGACAGGTAGCTCCTATAATTCACCCCTCCACTTT. Protein product: CASSFVATGSSYNSPLHF.

The rearrangement joins TRBV30 to TRBJ1-1; D may be TRBD1 (6 bases). Germline V lookup: CDR1 GTSNPN, CDR2 SVGIG (reference sequence). V was cut by 0 bases and J by 3 bases, with 17 bases left in between. The CDR3 sequence is 16 residues long. The chain's CDR3 is CAWSVLEGYRDTEAFF. The CDR3 bases are TGTGCCTGGAGTGTACTCGAGGGCTACAGGGACACTGAAGCTTTCTTT.

The V call is TRBV5-1, the J call TRBJ1-4, with 9 bases that match TRBD1. Germline CDR1 SGHRS, CDR2 YFSETQ. This CDR3 is built from 15 residues. V gave up 3 bases and J gave up 5 bases; unmatched junction bases: 5. CDR3: CASSSPGQGNEKLFF. The CDR3, as DNA: TGCGCCAGCAGCTCTCCGGGACAGGGAAATGAAAAACTGTTTTTT.

This clone has only one observation. V usage is TRBV29-1 and J usage is TRBJ1-5, with 7 positions matching TRBD1. The germline gives CDR1 SQVTM, CDR2 ANQGSEA. The V gene end was trimmed by 6 bases and the J gene end by 4 bases; junction bases not matched to a gene: 9. The CDR3 spans 14 residues. In DNA form, the CDR3 reads TGCAGCGTGGCCGCCGACAGGGTGAATCAGCCCCAGCATTTT. Translation gives CSVAADRVNQPQHF.

The CDR3 DNA follows: TGCGCCAGCAGCCAAGATTGGGTCAGGGAATGGCGCGAGCAGTACTTC. Translating gives CASSQDWVREWREQYF. J is TRBJ2-7 and V is TRBV4-3; possible D gene TRBD1, 5 bases. The CDR3 consists of 16 residues. V lost 0 bases, J lost 6 bases, and 18 bases lay in between. Germline CDR1 LGHNA, CDR2 YSLEER.

J is TRBJ1-2 and V is TRBV5-1; TRBD1 matches at 10 bases. V was pared by 4 bases and J by 7 bases, with 4 bases of the junction left unmatched. This CDR3 comprises 13 residues. Germline CDR1 reads SGHRS; CDR2 reads YFSETQ. The CDR3 loop reads CASSQDRGPGYTF. CDR3 coding DNA: TGCGCCAGCAGCCAAGACAGGGGGCCTGGCTACACCTTC.

The chain is built from TRBV5-4 and TRBJ2-3; tentatively, D is TRBD1 (5 bases). V gave up 4 bases and J gave up 1 base, with 13 bases separating them. The germline V gene has CDR1 SGHNT and CDR2 YYREEE (reference sequence). The CDR3 length is 15 residues. Here the CDR3 reads CASSLFRDGTDTQYF. The DNA for the CDR3 is TGTGCCAGCAGCCTTTTCAGGGATGGCACAGATACGCAGTATTTT. Looking up the rest from reference TRBV5-4 and TRBJ2-3 gives the full variable domain: ETGVTQSPTHLIKTRGQQVTLRCSSQSGHNTVSWYQQALGQGPQFIFQYYREEENGRGNFPPRFSGLQFPNYSSELNVNALELDDSALYLCASSLFRDGTDTQYFGPGTRLTVL.

This CDR3 reads CASSLDRGRTEAFF. Written as DNA, the CDR3 is TGTGCCAGCAGCTTGGACAGGGGGCGGACTGAAGCTTTCTTT. The chain uses TRBV7-2 and TRBJ1-1, with TRBD1 identical over 11 bases. Germline V gene lookup returns CDR1 SGHTA and CDR2 FQGNSA. Trimming at V came to 3 bases and at J to 5 bases, leaving 2 bases not matched to a gene. This CDR3 is 14 amino acids long.

This clone was recorded only once. The J gene is TRBJ1-5, the V gene TRBV7-3, with TRBD1 as a possible D gene (6 bases). The V and J ends lost 4 bases and 4 bases respectively, with 11 bases between them. This CDR3 comprises 14 residues. Germline V gene data show CDR1 as SGHTA and CDR2 as FQGTGA. The CDR3 loop is CASSSGQRNQPQHF. Here the CDR3 DNA reads TGTGCCAGCAGCTCCGGACAGAGGAATCAGCCCCAGCATTTT.

The rearrangement links TRBV5-4 to TRBJ2-3, with a weak D call TRBD1 (6 bases). The CDR3 consists of 18 residues. V was shortened by 2 bases and J by 2 bases, with 21 bases between the two germline ends. Germline CDR1 is SGHNT and CDR2 is YYREEE (reference sequence). In nucleotides, the CDR3 is TGTGCCAGCAGCTTTCTCATCATTTGGCAGGGGCACACAGATACGCAGTATTTT. Protein product: CASSFLIIWQGHTDTQYF.

This clone was seen once. The chain uses TRBV19 and TRBJ2-7, with 10 nucleotides matching TRBD2. Germline V gene sequence: CDR1 LNHDA, CDR2 SQIVND (reference sequence). J was trimmed by 2 bases and V by 3 bases; bases with no gene match: 4. The CDR3 is 15 residues long. CDR3 in DNA: TGTGCCAGTAGTATTCTAGCGGGAGCACCCTACGAGCAGTACTTC. Its protein product is CASSILAGAPYEQYF.

In its sample, this clone was seen once. The chain has TRBV4-1 and TRBJ2-7; D is possibly TRBD1 (7 bases). V was shortened by 1 base and J by 2 bases, with 15 bases between the two germline ends. The CDR3 extends over 16 amino acids. CDR1 MGHRA and CDR2 YSYEKL come from the germline V gene. The CDR3, as DNA: TGCGCCAGCAGCCAAGGGGGCAGGGGGGCCCCCTACGAGCAGTACTTC. It translates to CASSQGGRGAPYEQYF.

This chain connects TRBV7-6 to TRBJ2-3, with D possibly matching TRBD1 (5 bases). The V gene's germline CDR1 is SGHVS and CDR2 FNYEAQ. V was clipped by 4 bases and J by 6 bases, with 23 bases between them. The CDR3 sequence is 17 residues long. As DNA, the CDR3 is TGTGCCAGCAGCTCAGGTTGGGGCGCGCCCCTGCGGGATACGCAGTATTTT. It yields the protein CASSSGWGAPLRDTQYF.

There are a few counts of this clone. The chain has TRBV6-6 and TRBJ1-5; D not resolved. Germline V gene sequence: CDR1 MNHNY, CDR2 SVGAGI (reference sequence). The V end lost 6 bases, the J end lost 0 bases, and 12 bases lay between the germline ends. The CDR3 contains 15 residues. The CDR3 loop is CASRPPGSSNQPQHF. The CDR3 DNA reads as TGTGCCAGCAGACCCCCGGGGAGTAGCAATCAGCCCCAGCATTTT.

CDR3 nucleotides: TGCGCCAGCAGCCAGCCGAGCGGGAATCGGGACGAGCAGTACTTC. This sequence encodes CASSQPSGNRDEQYF. The rearrangement uses TRBV5-1 and TRBJ2-7; 7 bases fit TRBD2. V shed 4 bases, J shed 5 bases, and the junction held 12 bases outside the gene matches. In germline, CDR1 is SGHRS, CDR2 YFSETQ. The CDR3 is 15 residues long. Full variable domain (rest looked up from reference TRBV5-1 and TRBJ2-7): KAGVTQTPRYLIKTRGQQVTLSCSPISGHRSVSWYQQTPGQGLQFLFEYFSETQRNKGNFPGRFSGRQFSNSRSEMNVSTLELGDSALYLCASSQPSGNRDEQYFGPGTRLTVT.

This clone was recorded a few times. The V call is TRBV4-3, the J call TRBJ2-1; 7 bases agree with TRBD2. The CDR3 contains 15 residues. Trimming removed 1 base from V and 0 bases from J; junction bases left unmatched: 0. Germline-derived CDR1 and CDR2 are LGHNA and YSLEER. Written as DNA, the CDR3 is TGCGCCAGCAGCCAAGCGGGGGGCTCCTACAATGAGCAGTTCTTC. It specifies CASSQAGGSYNEQFF.

The V and J genes are TRBV30 and TRBJ2-2; D perhaps matches TRBD2 (6 bases). The CDR3 sequence is 14 residues long. Germline CDR1 reads GTSNPN; CDR2 reads SVGIG (reference sequence). The CDR3 region is CAWGMRRDTGELFF. The CDR3 bases are TGTGCTTGGGGGATGAGGAGGGACACCGGGGAGCTGTTTTTT.

The V gene is TRBV11-2, the J gene TRBJ2-2; D might be TRBD1 (6 bases). The germline V gene encodes CDR1 SGHAT and CDR2 FQNNGV. V gave up 2 bases and J gave up 2 bases, with 15 bases separating them. The CDR3 contains 17 residues. DNA of the CDR3: TGTGCCAGCAGCTTATTTCAGGGGATCGCAAACACCGGGGAGCTGTTTTTT. It translates to CASSLFQGIANTGELFF.